The clone carrying this T cell receptor beta chain was observed a handful of times. What it binds is unknown. The data were taken from a study of post-analysis software for immune sequencing data. In the study overall: Disease courses included relapsing-remitting, secondary progressive and progressive-relapsing multiple sclerosis.

Every TCR beta cDNA library bore unique molecular identifiers. Using its own MiXCR run on the PCR reads, TCRdb lists one record per CDR3 protein. The repertoire holds some 800,000 distinct CDR3 sequences, with roughly 46% as singletons. Germline V CDR1 and CDR2: SGHTA, FQGTGA. Germline trimming cut 0 bases from V and 4 bases from J; bases unmatched to any gene: 5. The CDR3 sequence is 17 residues long. Findings of the study overall: The study found TRBV5-6, TRBV5-1 and TRBV20-1 among 4 or 5 TRBV segments more frequent in patients than controls.

The sequenced sample consisted of blood. The chain joins TRBV7-3 to TRBJ2-3; TRBD2 matches 12 bases. This TCR derives from a girl between 5 and 17 years old with multiple sclerosis. This CDR3 reads CASSLTGLAGGADTQYF. The CDR3 DNA is TGTGCCAGCAGCTTAACGGGACTAGCGGGTGGAGCAGATACGCAGTATTTT.